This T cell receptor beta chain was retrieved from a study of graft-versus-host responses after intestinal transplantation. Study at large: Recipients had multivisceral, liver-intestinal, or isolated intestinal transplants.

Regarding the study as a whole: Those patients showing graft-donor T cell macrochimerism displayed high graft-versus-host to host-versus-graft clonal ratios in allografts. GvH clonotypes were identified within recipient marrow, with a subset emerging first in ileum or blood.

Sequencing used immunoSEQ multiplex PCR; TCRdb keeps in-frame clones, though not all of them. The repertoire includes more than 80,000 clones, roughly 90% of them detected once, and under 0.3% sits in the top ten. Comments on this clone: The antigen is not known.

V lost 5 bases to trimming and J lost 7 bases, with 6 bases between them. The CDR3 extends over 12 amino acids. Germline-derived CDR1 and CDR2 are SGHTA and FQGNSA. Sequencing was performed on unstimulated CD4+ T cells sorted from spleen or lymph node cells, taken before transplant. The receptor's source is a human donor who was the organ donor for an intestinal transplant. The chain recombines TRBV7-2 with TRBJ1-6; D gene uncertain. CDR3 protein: CASSQMNSPLHF. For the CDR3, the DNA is TGTGCCAGCAGCCAGATGAATTCACCCCTCCACTTT.